This note documents a single TCR beta chain sequence. Co-extraction of both nucleic acids (RNA and DNA) used roughly 19-33 mg of unsorted bulk tissue. CDR1 is SGHDN and CDR2 is FVKESK in the germline V gene. The CDR3 totals 20 residues. J lost 8 bases, V lost 1 base, and 22 bases had no gene match. This record comes from a study of tumor-infiltrating lymphocytes in primary liver carcinoma. The wider study: The yield of productive TCRbeta reads per sample was roughly 3.65 to 8 million and was similar across tissue types.

The investigators made TCR beta cDNA from around 530 ng total RNA, using a constant-region primer. Three-round nested multiplex PCR performed with slightly modified ARM-PCR produced the TCR beta libraries. The first two PCR rounds, approximately 10 cycles each, used TRBV1-TRBV30 forward primers and a C-beta reverse primer. TCRdb itself ran the multiplex PCR reads through MiXCR, one entry per CDR3 protein. The table has 40,000 to 50,000 distinct CDR3 sequences, about three quarters seen once. The gene calls are TRBV14 and TRBJ2-1; TRBD2 matches 8 bases. The sequence derives from a man aged 40-50 years with primary liver carcinoma and hepatitis B virus infection. The specimen sequenced was liver tumor tissue from sampling region 3. Subset: tumor region T3, left-lateral pole. CDR3 nucleotides: TGTGCCAGCAGCCAAGCCACCGGGTCAGGTCGGTGTCAGCGGGGGTATGAGCAGTTCTTC. Amino acids: CASSQATGSGRCQRGYEQFF.